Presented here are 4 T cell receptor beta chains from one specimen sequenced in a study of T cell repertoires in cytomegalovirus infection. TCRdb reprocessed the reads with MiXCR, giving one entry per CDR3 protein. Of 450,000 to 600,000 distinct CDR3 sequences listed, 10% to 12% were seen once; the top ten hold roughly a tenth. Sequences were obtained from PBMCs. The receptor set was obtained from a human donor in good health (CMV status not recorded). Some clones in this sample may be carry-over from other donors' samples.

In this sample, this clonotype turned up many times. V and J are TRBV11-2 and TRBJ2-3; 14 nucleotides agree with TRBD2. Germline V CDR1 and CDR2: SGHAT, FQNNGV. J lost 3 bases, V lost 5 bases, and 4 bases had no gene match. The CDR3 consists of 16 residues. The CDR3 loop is CASSKGLAGVTDTQYF. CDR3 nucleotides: TGTGCCAGCAGCAAGGGACTAGCGGGGGTGACAGATACGCAGTATTTT.

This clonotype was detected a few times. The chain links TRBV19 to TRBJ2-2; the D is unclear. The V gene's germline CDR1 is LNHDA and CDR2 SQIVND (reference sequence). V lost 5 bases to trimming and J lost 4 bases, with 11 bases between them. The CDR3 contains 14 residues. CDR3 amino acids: CASSARTLTGELFF. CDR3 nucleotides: TGTGCCAGTAGTGCTAGAACCCTCACCGGGGAGCTGTTTTTT. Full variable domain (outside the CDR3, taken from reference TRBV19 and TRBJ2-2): DGGITQSPKYLFRKEGQNVTLSCEQNLNHDAMYWYRQDPGQGLRLIYYSQIVNDFQKGDIAEGYSVSREKKESFPLTVTSAQKNPTAFYLCASSARTLTGELFFGEGSRLTVL.

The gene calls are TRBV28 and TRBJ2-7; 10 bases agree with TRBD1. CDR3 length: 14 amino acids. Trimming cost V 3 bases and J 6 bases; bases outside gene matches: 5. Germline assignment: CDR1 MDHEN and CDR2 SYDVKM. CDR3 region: CASSFNDRGREQYF. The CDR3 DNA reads TGTGCCAGCAGTTTTAATGACAGGGGGCGCGAGCAGTACTTC.

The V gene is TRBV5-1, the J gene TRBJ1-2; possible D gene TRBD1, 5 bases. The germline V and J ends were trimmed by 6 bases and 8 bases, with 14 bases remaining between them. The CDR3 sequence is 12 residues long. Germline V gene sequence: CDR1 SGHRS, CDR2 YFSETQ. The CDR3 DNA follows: TGCGCCAGCACGGCCGGGGGAGGAGGCTACACCTTC. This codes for CASTAGGGGYTF.